The rows below give T cell receptor beta chains drawn from one sample of a study of T cell responses to AZD1222 COVID-19 vaccine. Assay: immunoSEQ multiplex PCR; the TCRdb copy retains only in-frame clones and omits some. The data contain around 140,000 clones, about nine tenths of them singletons. Sequencing was performed on peripheral blood, taken 28 days after the second AZD1222 dose. These receptors came from an adult who received the AZD1222 COVID-19 vaccine. Each CDR3 is given with its conserved first and last residue. Each record gives: V gene, D gene, clone size, J gene, CDR3 protein, CDR3 DNA. D genes are given only for firm matches. Clone sizes are given selectively: once, few, many, or a class where the clone is expanded.

TRBV19,NA,NA,TRBJ1-2,CASSFSVESSTYGYTF,TGTGCCAGTAGTTTCAGTGTGGAGTCCTCAACCTATGGCTACACCTTC
TRBV5-3,NA,few,TRBJ1-3,CAPSDGFWRMVDF,TGTGCCCCCTCCGACGGGTTCTGGCGAATGGTAGATTTT
TRBV9,NA,NA,TRBJ1-6,CASSVGAGLHF,TGTGCCAGCAGCGTAGGGGCCGGCCTCCACTTT
TRBV4-1,NA,NA,TRBJ2-2,CASSQGLVTGELFF,TGCGCCAGCAGCCAAGGTCTCGTCACCGGGGAGCTGTTTTTT
TRBV11-2,NA,NA,TRBJ1-2,CASSFTQTGHYGYTF,TGTGCCAGCAGCTTTACCCAGACAGGACACTATGGCTACACCTTC
TRBV5-1,NA,NA,TRBJ1-1,CASSLETANTEAFF,TGCGCCAGCAGCTTGGAAACAGCGAACACTGAAGCTTTCTTT
TRBV21-1,NA,NA,TRBJ1-2,CASTSSVGGYTF,TGTGCCAGCACCTCGTCGGTCGGGGGCTACACCTTC
TRBV2,NA,NA,TRBJ2-1,CASIGTWAISEQFF,TGTGCCAGCATTGGAACTTGGGCTATTAGTGAGCAGTTCTTC
TRBV4-3,NA,NA,TRBJ2-6,CASSQGHSGANVLTF,TGCGCCAGCAGCCAAGGTCACTCTGGGGCCAACGTCCTGACTTTC
TRBV19,TRBD1,NA,TRBJ1-1,CATKDRGGTEAFF,TGTGCCACCAAGGACAGGGGGGGCACTGAAGCTTTCTTT
TRBV12-3/TRBV12-4,NA,NA,TRBJ1-2,CASRPSDSYGYTF,TGTGCCAGCCGCCCGTCGGACAGTTATGGCTACACCTTC
TRBV27,NA,NA,TRBJ1-4,CASTSATNEKLFF,TGTGCCAGCACGAGTGCAACTAATGAAAAACTGTTTTTT
TRBV7-7,TRBD2,NA,TRBJ2-5,CASSLGLAGFQETQYF,TGTGCTAGCAGTTTGGGACTAGCGGGATTCCAAGAGACCCAGTACTTC
TRBV7-2,TRBD1,NA,TRBJ1-2,CASSFYLTGKDGYTF,TGTGCCAGCAGCTTCTATTTGACAGGGAAGGATGGCTACACCTTC
TRBV9,TRBD1,once,TRBJ2-2,CASSSDRANTGELFF,TGTGCCAGCAGCTCCGACAGGGCGAACACCGGGGAGCTGTTTTTT
TRBV23-1,NA,NA,TRBJ1-4,CASPRTNEKLFF,TGCGCCAGTCCCAGAACTAATGAAAAACTGTTTTTT
TRBV11-3,TRBD2,NA,TRBJ2-3,CASSHSSGSITDTQYF,TGTGCCAGCAGTCACTCTAGCGGGTCTATCACAGATACGCAGTATTTT
TRBV11-3,NA,NA,TRBJ1-4,CASSTTRVEKLFF,TGTGCCAGCAGTACCACAAGGGTTGAAAAACTGTTTTTT
TRBV4-1,NA,few,TRBJ1-2,CASSHSDRRNGYTF,TGCGCCAGCAGCCATTCTGACAGGAGAAATGGCTACACCTTC
TRBV6-5,NA,NA,TRBJ2-1,CASSYVQQTYNEQFF,TGTGCCAGCAGTTACGTCCAACAAACGTACAATGAGCAGTTCTTC
TRBV7-3,NA,few,TRBJ1-3,CASSLERSGNTIYF,TGTGCCAGCAGCCTCGAACGCTCTGGAAACACCATATATTTT
TRBV9,NA,NA,TRBJ1-1,CASSPQTMNTEAFF,TGTGCCAGCAGCCCCCAGACGATGAACACTGAAGCTTTCTTT
TRBV5-4,NA,NA,TRBJ2-5,CASSSAGVTQETQYF,TGTGCCAGCAGCTCCGCCGGGGTGACCCAAGAGACCCAGTACTTC
TRBV30,NA,NA,TRBJ1-1,CAWGRAEAFF,TGTGCCTGGGGGAGAGCTGAAGCTTTCTTT
TRBV18,TRBD2,NA,TRBJ2-7,CASSPGAGGYEQYF,TGTGCCAGCTCACCCGGAGCGGGGGGCTACGAGCAGTACTTC
TRBV18,NA,NA,TRBJ2-2,CASSLEGRLRELFF,TGTGCCAGCTCGCTCGAGGGGAGGCTGAGGGAGCTGTTTTTT
TRBV5-1,NA,NA,TRBJ1-6,CASSLNPWSGTEESPLHF,TGCGCCAGCAGCCTTAATCCGTGGAGTGGGACGGAAGAATCACCCCTCCACTTT
TRBV15,TRBD1,NA,TRBJ1-4,CATSQTRGLGLFF,TGTGCCACCAGCCAAACCAGGGGGCTCGGGCTGTTTTTT
TRBV6-4,TRBD1,NA,TRBJ1-4,CASSDPFGDSNEKLFF,TGTGCCAGCAGTGACCCTTTCGGGGACAGCAATGAAAAACTGTTTTTT
TRBV10-3,NA,NA,TRBJ2-5,CAISERAVQETQYF,TGTGCCATCAGTGAGAGGGCGGTACAAGAGACCCAGTACTTC
TRBV30,NA,NA,TRBJ1-5,CAWRGSSLGPQHF,TGTGCCTGGAGGGGGTCCTCCTTAGGGCCCCAGCATTTT
TRBV3-1/TRBV3-2,NA,NA,TRBJ2-7,CASSQATVSYEQYF,TGTGCCAGCAGCCAAGCTACAGTTTCCTACGAGCAGTACTTC
TRBV1,NA,NA,TRBJ2-3,CTSSQDSGGTDTQYF,TGCACCAGCAGCCAGGACTCCGGTGGCACAGATACGCAGTATTTT
TRBV18,NA,NA,TRBJ1-1,CASSPQGGNTEAFF,TGTGCCAGCTCACCACAAGGGGGGAACACTGAAGCTTTCTTT
TRBV19,TRBD2,NA,TRBJ2-2,CASSIASGTNTGELFF,TGTGCCAGTAGTATAGCTAGCGGGACTAACACCGGGGAGCTGTTTTTT
TRBV6-2/TRBV6-3,TRBD2,NA,TRBJ2-5,CASSYSPSGSRETQYF,TGTGCCAGCAGTTACTCGCCCAGCGGGAGTCGGGAGACCCAGTACTTC
TRBV7-9,TRBD2,NA,TRBJ2-2,CASSHRTSPNTGELFF,TGTGCCAGCAGCCACCGGACTAGCCCTAACACCGGGGAGCTGTTTTTT
TRBV6-2/TRBV6-3,NA,few,TRBJ1-1,CASSFGTEAFF,TGTGCCAGCAGCTTCGGGACAGAAGCTTTCTTT
TRBV28,TRBD1,NA,TRBJ1-1,CASSLGDRVGTEAFF,TGTGCCAGCAGTTTAGGCGACAGGGTTGGGACTGAAGCTTTCTTT
TRBV9,TRBD2,NA,TRBJ2-5,CASSVFALAGKETQYF,TGTGCCAGCAGCGTATTTGCACTAGCGGGGAAGGAGACCCAGTACTTC
TRBV6-5,TRBD2,NA,TRBJ2-5,CATRGGVGQETQYF,TGTGCCACCCGGGGAGGGGTGGGACAAGAGACCCAGTACTTC
TRBV7-8,NA,NA,TRBJ1-5,CASNTAQKSNQPQHF,TGTGCCAGCAACACCGCCCAGAAAAGCAATCAGCCCCAGCATTTT
TRBV3-1/TRBV3-2,TRBD1,NA,TRBJ1-1,CASNPGRTGALTEAFF,TGTGCCAGCAACCCCGGGAGGACAGGGGCCCTCACTGAAGCTTTCTTT
TRBV24-1,TRBD1,NA,TRBJ1-4,CATSDSRQGTEKLFF,TGTGCCACCAGTGACTCAAGACAGGGCACTGAAAAACTGTTTTTT
TRBV7-9,NA,few,TRBJ1-2,CASRSTGYGYTF,TGTGCCAGCAGATCGACGGGGTATGGCTACACCTTC
TRBV3-1/TRBV3-2,NA,NA,TRBJ1-3,CASSQGEGNTIYF,TGTGCCAGCAGCCAGGGGGAGGGAAACACCATATATTTT
TRBV7-8,TRBD1,NA,TRBJ1-2,CASSPDREGYGYTF,TGTGCCAGCAGCCCCGACAGGGAGGGCTATGGCTACACCTTC
TRBV29-1,NA,NA,TRBJ1-3,CSVAGTSGNTIYF,TGCAGCGTCGCCGGGACATCTGGAAACACCATATATTTT
TRBV6-5,TRBD1,NA,TRBJ1-6,CASSSTGTGASPLHF,TGTGCCAGCAGTTCGACCGGGACAGGGGCTTCACCCCTCCACTTT
TRBV7-6,NA,NA,TRBJ2-2,CASSLASLVGTGELFF,TGTGCCAGCAGCTTAGCTAGTCTAGTCGGCACCGGGGAGCTGTTTTTT
TRBV5-1,NA,NA,TRBJ1-3,CASSTEVYSGNTIYF,TGCGCCAGCAGCACGGAGGTATACTCTGGAAACACCATATATTTT
TRBV6-5,NA,NA,TRBJ1-1,CASTGRQNTEAFF,TGTGCCAGCACCGGCCGACAGAACACTGAAGCTTTCTTT
TRBV4-1,NA,NA,TRBJ1-5,CASSRDGKKNQPQHF,TGCGCCAGCAGCCGGGATGGCAAAAAAAATCAGCCCCAGCATTTT
TRBV12-3/TRBV12-4,TRBD1,once,TRBJ1-5,CASSWTGGAPQHF,TGTGCCAGCAGTTGGACAGGGGGAGCGCCCCAGCATTTT
TRBV12-3/TRBV12-4,NA,NA,TRBJ2-4,CASSLTDLNIQYF,TGTGCCAGCAGTTTGACCGACCTAAACATTCAGTACTTC
TRBV6-5,NA,NA,TRBJ2-3,CASSRRAGKTDTQYF,TGTGCCAGCAGCCGTAGGGCAGGGAAAACAGATACGCAGTATTTT
TRBV25-1,NA,NA,TRBJ1-3,CASSDLQAHSGNTIYF,TGTGCCAGCAGTGATCTACAGGCCCACTCTGGAAACACCATATATTTT
TRBV7-9,NA,NA,TRBJ1-1,CASSLAQPNTEAFF,TGTGCCAGCAGCTTAGCACAGCCGAACACTGAAGCTTTCTTT
TRBV2,NA,NA,TRBJ2-5,CASIGGLGETQYF,TGTGCCTCAATCGGGGGTTTGGGTGAGACCCAGTACTTC
TRBV7-6,TRBD2,NA,TRBJ2-1,CASNNRLAGGRGEQFF,TGTGCCAGCAACAATCGACTAGCGGGAGGGCGCGGTGAGCAGTTCTTC